This T cell receptor (beta chain) is drawn from a study of response to subunit inactivated influenza vaccine. Regarding the study as a whole: A suggestion made by the authors is that each seasonal influenza vaccination recruits few new T cells.

In TCRdb, the RT-PCR reads were re-called with MiXCR into one record per CDR3 protein. The data hold approximately 680,000 distinct CDR3 sequences, with 15% to 18% observed a single time. The germline V gene has CDR1 SGHRS and CDR2 YFSETQ. This CDR3 has 16 residues. The trim removed 4 bases at V and 4 bases at J, leaving 13 bases unmatched. This clonotype was recorded a few times. Its specificity is unknown. The chain couples TRBV5-1 to TRBJ1-1, with 7 positions matching TRBD1. The receptor was derived from a man aged 50 or older who received an inactivated influenza vaccine. The sequencing here drew on PBMCs from blood, taken 11 to 12 days after vaccination. CDR3 coding DNA: TGCGCCAGCAGCGAGCGAAAAACAGGGGCCCTCACTGAAGCTTTCTTT. The encoded protein is CASSERKTGALTEAFF.